A single sample gave rise to the 28 T cell receptor beta chains below, sequenced in a study of blood T cell repertoires in COVID-19. Generated by immunoSEQ multiplex PCR, the TCRdb table keeps only in-frame clones and is missing some. The data hold under 300,000 clones, with 80% to 95% observed a single time. Source material: peripheral blood. These TCRs come from a man aged 30 to 45 with COVID-19, enrolled during active disease.

The rearrangement links TRBV11-1 to TRBJ1-2; 8 bases are shared with TRBD1. Germline CDR1 and CDR2: SGHAT and FQDESV (reference sequence). Losses at the gene ends were 5 bases for V and 8 bases for J; bases not matched to a gene: 10. The CDR3 loop spans 14 amino acids. The CDR3 DNA sequence: TGTGCCAGCAGCGAGGGACAGGCATTTGGAGGCTACACCTTC. It yields the protein CASSEGQAFGGYTF.

The CDR3 DNA follows: TGTGCCAGCTCACTGAAACAGGGACTAGCGGGGGAGGATGAGCAGTTCTTC. As protein: CASSLKQGLAGEDEQFF. The chain is built from TRBV18 and TRBJ2-1, with 14 bases that match TRBD2. In germline, CDR1 is KGHSH, CDR2 LQKENI. J lost 8 bases, V lost 4 bases, and 10 bases had no gene match. This CDR3 spans 17 amino acids. Full variable domain (remainder filled in from reference TRBV18 and TRBJ2-1): NAGVMQNPRHLVRRRGQEARLRCSPMKGHSHVYWYRQLPEEGLKFMVYLQKENIIDESGMPKERFSAEFPKEGPSILRIQQVVRGDSAAYFCASSLKQGLAGEDEQFFGPGTRLTVL.

The chain links TRBV10-3 to TRBJ2-5, with 7 positions matching TRBD2. The CDR3 loop spans 14 amino acids. The V gene's germline CDR1 is ENHRY and CDR2 SYGVKD. V lost 3 bases and J lost 5; bases outside the gene matches: 6. In DNA form, the CDR3 reads TGTGCCATCAGTGACCCGGTGGGGGGGGAGACCCAGTACTTC. Its protein is CAISDPVGGETQYF.

V is TRBV5-6 and J is TRBJ1-1, with 7 bases that match TRBD1. V was pared by 2 bases and J by 1 base, with 2 bases of the junction left unmatched. Germline CDR1 SGHDT, CDR2 YYEEEE. The CDR3 extends over 14 amino acids. CDR3 sequence: CASSLGTANTEAFF. In nucleotides, the CDR3 is TGTGCCAGCAGCTTAGGGACAGCGAACACTGAAGCTTTCTTT.

The chain recombines TRBV10-3 with TRBJ1-5; D remains ambiguous. Germline CDR1 is ENHRY and CDR2 is SYGVKD. V was cut by 6 bases and J by 5 bases, with 8 bases left in between. The CDR3 has 12 residues. The CDR3 DNA reads TGTGCCATCAGCCACAGTGATCAGCCCCAGCATTTT. As protein: CAISHSDQPQHF.

The chain combines TRBV6-2 or TRBV6-3 with TRBJ1-5, with TRBD1 matching over 7 bases. CDR1 and CDR2 (germline): MNHEY, SVGEGT. This CDR3 is built from 19 residues. Losses at the gene ends were 2 bases for V and 0 bases for J; bases not matched to a gene: 13. CDR3 DNA: TGTGCCAGCAGTTACCAAGGGCAGACAGGGATTCGTAGCAATCAGCCCCAGCATTTT. Protein sequence: CASSYQGQTGIRSNQPQHF.

The genes are TRBV6-1 and TRBJ1-1; D is undetermined. CDR1 is MNHNS and CDR2 is SASEGT in the germline V gene. The CDR3 loop spans 13 amino acids. V was trimmed by 2 bases and J by 2 bases, leaving 6 bases between them. CDR3: CASSESVNTEAFF. Here the CDR3 DNA reads TGTGCCAGCAGTGAATCAGTTAACACTGAAGCTTTCTTT.

The CDR3 nucleotides read TGTGCCAGCAGTGAGGGACAGGGAACCCTATACGAGCAGTACTTC. Residues: CASSEGQGTLYEQYF. This chain connects TRBV6-1 to TRBJ2-7; 9 bases fit TRBD1. CDR3 length equals 15 residues. Germline values: CDR1 MNHNS, CDR2 SASEGT. With V trimmed by 3 bases and J by 4 bases, 7 bases remained unmatched.

This clone was seen a single time. V gene TRBV5-1 combines with J gene TRBJ1-3; weak D call: TRBD1 (5 bases). The germline V gene encodes CDR1 SGHRS and CDR2 YFSETQ. V was trimmed by 4 bases and J by 0 bases, leaving 14 bases between them. The CDR3 is 16 residues long. CDR3 bases: TGCGCCAGCAGCCCATCTATCCAGGGCTCTGGAAACACCATATATTTT. It is translated as CASSPSIQGSGNTIYF.

The J gene is TRBJ2-5, the V gene TRBV28; D is undetermined. The V end was cut by 6 bases, the J end by 5 bases, with 7 bases between. Germline V gene lookup returns CDR1 MDHEN and CDR2 SYDVKM. The CDR3 is made up of 11 amino acids. The CDR3: CASRTWETQYF. CDR3 bases: TGTGCCAGCAGGACATGGGAGACCCAGTACTTC.

The V gene is TRBV6-5, the J gene TRBJ1-4; D possibly corresponds to TRBD1 (6 bases). V was cut by 6 bases and J by 7 bases, with 12 bases left in between. CDR3 size: 13 residues. Germline-derived CDR1 and CDR2 are MNHEY and SVGAGI. Written as DNA, the CDR3 is TGTGCCAGCAGGGGATTGGGGGCTGAAAAACTGTTTTTT. Translation: CASRGLGAEKLFF.

The chain combines TRBV6-5 with TRBJ1-1; TRBD1 matches at 7 bases. Germline trimming cut 10 bases from V and 0 bases from J; bases unmatched to any gene: 5. The germline gives CDR1 MNHEY, CDR2 SVGAGI. This CDR3 comprises 13 residues. The CDR3 is CATQGYLNTEAFF. The DNA of the CDR3 is TGTGCCACACAGGGGTATCTGAACACTGAAGCTTTCTTT.

The rearrangement uses TRBV5-6 and TRBJ1-4, with a possible D match to TRBD1 (6 bases). Trimming left V 4 bases short and J 0 bases short, with 10 bases between. From germline, CDR1 is SGHDT and CDR2 YYEEEE. The CDR3 has 15 residues. This CDR3 reads CASSETGTTNEKLFF. The CDR3, as DNA: TGTGCCAGCAGCGAGACAGGTACAACTAATGAAAAACTGTTTTTT.

CDR3 sequence: CASSTRTGGKEKLFF. In nucleotides, the CDR3 is TGTGCCAGCAGCACACGGACAGGGGGGAAAGAAAAACTGTTTTTT. This sequence joins TRBV5-4 and TRBJ1-4, with TRBD1 matching 10 bases. Germline V gene lookup returns CDR1 SGHNT and CDR2 YYREEE (reference sequence). CDR3 size: 15 residues. With 4 bases clipped from V and 8 bases from J, the junction kept 8 bases outside the gene matches.

The rearrangement links TRBV10-3 to TRBJ1-6; D is undetermined. The CDR3 has 14 residues. V dropped 0 bases and J dropped 8 bases, with 8 bases sitting between them. Germline CDR1 and CDR2: ENHRY and SYGVKD. CDR3 DNA: TGTGCCATCAGTGAGTCGATACTTGATTCACCCCTCCACTTT. It translates to CAISESILDSPLHF.

The V gene is TRBV2, the J gene TRBJ2-1; D is uncertain. The CDR3 runs to 14 residues. The germline V gene has CDR1 SNHLY and CDR2 FYNNEI. Trimming took off 1 base at V and 7 bases at J, with 11 bases between the two ends. CDR3 region: CASSEGYGRNEQFF. As DNA, the CDR3 is TGTGCCAGCAGTGAAGGGTATGGCCGAAATGAGCAGTTCTTC.

The chain recombines TRBV18 with TRBJ1-1; 9 positions match TRBD1. Germline V lookup: CDR1 KGHSH, CDR2 LQKENI. The V segment lost 4 bases and the J segment 11 bases; nucleotides outside the gene matches: 8. The CDR3 spans 13 residues. The CDR3 sequence: CASSQGQGEGAFF. The CDR3 DNA is TGTGCCAGCTCACAGGGACAGGGTGAGGGGGCTTTCTTT.

The chain combines TRBV11-3 with TRBJ2-1; no clear D gene. The CDR3 is 13 amino acids. From germline, CDR1 is SGHNT and CDR2 YENEEA. Trimming shortened V by 3 bases and J by 5 bases, and 8 bases separated the two germline ends. CDR3 sequence (DNA): TGTGCCAGCAGCTTCATGCCGGACAATGAGCAGTTCTTC. Translating it yields CASSFMPDNEQFF.

The chain is built from TRBV4-1 and TRBJ2-5; 9 bases fit TRBD2. Germline trimming cut 5 bases from V and 4 bases from J; bases unmatched to any gene: 8. Germline V lookup: CDR1 MGHRA, CDR2 YSYEKL. The CDR3 is 15 amino acids. The CDR3 loop reads CASSEPGLAGETQYF. The CDR3 DNA sequence: TGCGCCAGCAGCGAACCGGGACTAGCTGGAGAGACCCAGTACTTC.

J is TRBJ1-2 and V is TRBV7-2; 10 bases align to TRBD1. Germline loops: CDR1 SGHTA, CDR2 FQGNSA. This CDR3 comprises 13 residues. V dropped 5 bases and J dropped 8; count of bases not matched to a gene: 5. CDR3 residues: CASSHDRGRGYTF. For the CDR3, the DNA is TGTGCCAGCAGCCATGACAGGGGGCGAGGCTACACCTTC.

The genes are TRBV6-5 and TRBJ2-3; D call uncertain. This CDR3 is 14 amino acids long. Germline CDR1 reads MNHEY; CDR2 reads SVGAGI. The ends were cut back, 6 bases at V and 1 base at J, with 11 bases in the middle. CDR3 DNA sequence: TGTGCCAGCAGCCACCCGAGAGGCACAGATACGCAGTATTTT. Translating gives CASSHPRGTDTQYF.

This clone was found once. The genes are TRBV7-9 and TRBJ1-3; tentatively, D is TRBD1 (6 bases). This CDR3 spans 15 amino acids. Germline CDR1 is SEHNR and CDR2 is FQNEAQ (reference sequence). Between the trimmed V and J ends, which lost 5 bases and 2 bases, there was a span of 13 bases. CDR3 DNA: TGTGCCAGCAGCCCTAGGGGGGGTACTGGAAACACCATATATTTT. This codes for CASSPRGGTGNTIYF.

The chain joins TRBV2 to TRBJ2-5; 7 positions agree with TRBD2. Trimming at V came to 8 bases and at J to 0 bases, leaving 9 bases not matched to a gene. The CDR3 has 15 residues. Germline lookup yields CDR1 SNHLY and CDR2 FYNNEI. The CDR3 loop reads CASSFFGGDQETQYF. In DNA, the CDR3 is TGTGCCAGCTCCTTCTTTGGGGGGGACCAAGAGACCCAGTACTTC.

This clone came up once. This chain's CDR3 is CASSLRLAGGLGSNEQYF. The CDR3 coding sequence is TGTGCCAGCAGTTTAAGGCTAGCGGGGGGGCTGGGTTCCAACGAGCAGTACTTC. The genes are TRBV27 and TRBJ2-7; 12 bases are a match to TRBD2. V lost 2 bases, J lost 5 bases, and 13 bases stayed unmatched. CDR3 size: 18 residues. Germline lookup yields CDR1 MNHEY and CDR2 SMNVEV (reference sequence).

CDR3: CASSLSPGPNQPQHF. In DNA, the CDR3 is TGTGCCAGCAGTTTATCCCCAGGCCCTAATCAGCCCCAGCATTTT. The V call is TRBV27, the J call TRBJ1-5, with D uncertain. CDR1 is MNHEY, CDR2 SMNVEV, per germline (reference sequence). Trimming removed 0 bases from V and 4 bases from J, with 10 bases in between. This CDR3 contains 15 residues.

The chain has TRBV19 and TRBJ2-2; 11 bases align to TRBD1. With 4 bases clipped from V and 6 bases from J, the junction kept 10 bases outside the gene matches. Germline V gene sequence: CDR1 LNHDA, CDR2 SQIVND (reference sequence). This CDR3 region has 17 residues. The DNA of the CDR3 is TGTGCCAGTAGTAGGACAGGGGGCGGATCAAGCCCCGGGGAGCTGTTTTTT. Its protein product is CASSRTGGGSSPGELFF.

This chain connects TRBV6-6 to TRBJ1-5; D call uncertain. Looked up from germline, CDR1 is MNHNY and CDR2 is SVGAGI (reference sequence). The V gene lost 6 bases and the J gene lost 0 bases, with 6 bases spanning the gap. The CDR3 length is 13 residues. The CDR3 DNA follows: TGTGCCAGCAGGAGACTTAGCAATCAGCCCCAGCATTTT. Its translation is CASRRLSNQPQHF.

The rearrangement uses TRBV19 and TRBJ1-5; D is perhaps TRBD1 (6 bases). Trimming removed 5 bases from V and 0 bases from J, with 11 bases in between. This CDR3 has 15 residues. The germline CDR1 and CDR2 sequences are LNHDA and SQIVND (reference sequence). The CDR3: CASSQGQNSNQPQHF. The CDR3 DNA reads as TGTGCCAGTAGTCAAGGACAGAATAGCAATCAGCCCCAGCATTTT.